The rows below give T cell receptor beta chains drawn from one sample of a study of PD-1 blockade in classical Hodgkin lymphoma. Sequencing used immunoSEQ multiplex PCR; TCRdb keeps in-frame clones, though not all of them. The sample consists of 25,000 to 35,000 clones, around 94% of them appearing once. Sequencing input: peripheral blood mononuclear cells (PBMCs). The receptor set was obtained from a human donor with classical Hodgkin lymphoma. The CDR3 runs from the conserved cysteine through the conserved F or W. A D gene is named only where the DNA matches it firmly. A clone size is listed for some rows: how often the clone was seen (once, few, many), or a class if it is expanded.

abundance	v_gene	d_gene	j_gene	CDR3aa	CDR3nt
.	TRBV19	.	TRBJ2-1	CASNKDSGEQFF	TGTGCCAGTAATAAGGACTCGGGGGAGCAGTTCTTC
once	TRBV27	.	TRBJ2-1	CASSLGQPSYNEQFF	TGTGCCAGCAGTTTAGGTCAGCCGTCCTACAATGAGCAGTTCTTC
.	TRBV7-3	.	TRBJ2-3	CASSSRGTDTQYF	TGTGCCAGCAGCTCCCGGGGCACAGATACGCAGTATTTT
.	TRBV5-1	.	TRBJ2-4	CASSLAAGSIQYF	TGCGCCAGCAGCTTGGCCGCGGGAAGCATTCAGTACTTC
.	TRBV30	TRBD2	TRBJ2-7	CAWSDSREGLSYEQYF	TGTGCCTGGAGCGACTCCCGGGAGGGGCTCTCCTACGAGCAGTACTTC
.	TRBV12-5	.	TRBJ1-1	CASGLVERTIHGAEAFF	TGTGCTAGTGGTTTGGTAGAAAGGACAATTCATGGGGCTGAAGCTTTCTTT
.	TRBV7-8	TRBD2	TRBJ2-7	CASSLVGGVRGEQYF	TGTGCCAGCAGCTTAGTTGGGGGGGTCCGGGGCGAGCAGTACTTC
.	TRBV19	.	TRBJ2-7	CASSINGAAYYYEQYF	TGTGCCAGTAGTATTAACGGAGCAGCCTACTATTACGAGCAGTACTTC
.	TRBV27	.	TRBJ2-7	CASSLGPFGTANYEQYF	TGTGCCAGCAGTCTCGGGCCATTCGGGACCGCAAACTACGAGCAGTACTTC
.	TRBV7-9	.	TRBJ2-7	CASSYGQPGVEQYF	TGTGCCAGCAGCTACGGACAGCCTGGAGTCGAGCAGTACTTC
.	TRBV27	.	TRBJ1-2	CASSLRQSYGYTF	TGTGCCAGCAGTTTGCGACAGTCTTATGGCTACACCTTC
.	TRBV10-3	.	TRBJ2-1	CAISGTNNEQFF	TGTGCCATCAGTGGGACTAACAATGAGCAGTTCTTC
.	TRBV27	TRBD1	TRBJ2-1	CASSLGTGGYNEQFF	TGTGCCAGCAGTCTCGGGACAGGGGGTTACAATGAGCAGTTCTTC
.	TRBV28	.	TRBJ1-5	CASSLWQGNQPQHF	TGTGCCAGCAGTTTGTGGCAGGGCAATCAGCCCCAGCATTTT
.	TRBV7-2	.	TRBJ2-1	CASSPGPSSYNEQFF	TGTGCCAGCAGCCCCGGCCCCAGCTCCTACAATGAGCAGTTCTTC
.	TRBV6-5	TRBD1	TRBJ2-3	CASRPYRGSTDTQYF	TGTGCCAGCAGGCCTTACAGGGGGAGCACAGATACGCAGTATTTT
once	TRBV5-1	TRBD1	TRBJ1-1	CASSWDRLNTEAFF	TGCGCCAGCAGCTGGGACAGGCTGAACACTGAAGCTTTCTTT
.	TRBV6-5	TRBD1	TRBJ1-2	CASSPRTGLVYGYTF	TGTGCCAGCAGTCCTAGGACAGGGTTAGTCTATGGCTACACCTTC
.	TRBV4-3	TRBD1	TRBJ2-7	CASSQDKDRGGSYEQYF	TGCGCCAGCAGCCAAGATAAGGACAGGGGCGGCTCCTACGAGCAGTACTTC
.	TRBV6-4	.	TRBJ1-2	CASSGPGSFGYTF	TGTGCCAGCAGTGGTCCAGGGAGTTTTGGCTACACCTTC
.	TRBV6-5	.	TRBJ1-2	CASSYDSGNYGYTF	TGTGCCAGCAGTTACGACTCAGGGAACTATGGCTACACCTTC
.	TRBV5-1	.	TRBJ2-5	CASSRQENKETQYF	TGCGCCAGCAGCCGACAGGAGAACAAAGAGACCCAGTACTTC
.	TRBV5-5	.	TRBJ2-6	CASSFTGGANVLTF	TGTGCCAGCAGCTTCACGGGAGGGGCCAACGTCCTGACTTTC
.	TRBV6-5	TRBD1	TRBJ1-2	CASSYLTGGDYGYTF	TGTGCCAGCAGTTACTTGACAGGGGGGGACTATGGCTACACCTTC
.	TRBV18	TRBD2	TRBJ2-3	CASSYSGESTDTQYF	TGTGCCAGCTCATATAGCGGGGAAAGCACAGATACGCAGTATTTT
once	TRBV4-2	.	TRBJ1-2	CASSQDPRQSGYTF	TGTGCCAGCAGCCAAGACCCAAGACAAAGTGGCTACACCTTC
.	TRBV7-8	TRBD2	TRBJ2-2	CAIISRRGGVTGELFF	TGTGCCATTATATCTCGACGGGGGGGCGTTACCGGGGAGCTGTTTTTT
.	TRBV11-2	.	TRBJ2-5	CASSLVGGDPQETQYF	TGTGCCAGCAGCTTAGTAGGGGGTGACCCTCAAGAGACCCAGTACTTC
.	TRBV9	.	TRBJ1-2	CASSAGPGHNYGYTF	TGTGCCAGCAGCGCTGGACCGGGCCACAACTATGGCTACACCTTC
.	TRBV18	.	TRBJ1-3	CASSPRQEYGNTIYF	TGTGCCAGCTCACCCAGACAGGAGTACGGAAACACCATATATTTT
.	TRBV23-1	.	TRBJ1-6	CATTQGPNNSPLHF	TGCGCCACTACTCAGGGGCCCAATAATTCACCCCTCCACTTT
.	TRBV7-9	.	TRBJ1-3	CASSSLSPLGNTIYF	TGTGCCAGCAGCTCACTATCACCCCTTGGAAACACCATATATTTT
.	TRBV7-8	.	TRBJ1-5	CASSPRVGDQPQHF	TGTGCCAGCAGCCCTCGTGTAGGGGACCAGCCCCAGCATTTT
.	TRBV10-3	.	TRBJ2-5	CAISLLEFQETQYF	TGTGCCATCAGTTTACTAGAATTCCAAGAGACCCAGTACTTC
.	TRBV5-4	TRBD2	TRBJ2-7	CASSPSGGAPYEQYF	TGTGCCAGCAGCCCGAGCGGGGGCGCTCCCTACGAGCAGTACTTC
.	TRBV7-9	.	TRBJ2-1	CASSLVDLLESYNEQFF	TGTGCCAGCAGCTTAGTAGATTTACTTGAGTCCTACAATGAGCAGTTCTTC
.	TRBV2	.	TRBJ2-1	CASTFWDLSSYNEQFF	TGTGCCAGCACGTTCTGGGACTTAAGCTCCTACAATGAGCAGTTCTTC
.	TRBV14	.	TRBJ1-6	CASSQDLDSPLHF	TGTGCCAGCAGCCAAGATCTAGATTCACCCCTCCACTTT
medium-sized	TRBV11-2	.	TRBJ2-1	CASSLSGYNEQFF	TGTGCCAGCAGCTTGTCGGGGTACAATGAGCAGTTCTTC
.	TRBV5-8	.	TRBJ2-5	CASKLESYQETQYF	TGTGCCAGCAAGCTTGAGAGCTACCAAGAGACCCAGTACTTC
.	TRBV9	.	TRBJ1-1	CASSGGVEAFF	TGTGCCAGCAGCGGGGGGGTTGAAGCTTTCTTT